This T cell receptor (beta chain) was documented in a study of blood T cell repertoires in COVID-19. Study context: The United States, Italy and Spain provided the acute and convalescent COVID-19 samples. PBMCs, B-cell-depleted T cells, or T cells were the source of the cDNA or gDNA that made up the material.

Libraries were prepared by immunoSEQ multiplex PCR; TCRdb keeps only in-frame clonotypes and omits some of them. Here the sample spans about 76,000 clones, around 90% being singletons. CDR1 is SNHLY, CDR2 FYNNEI, per germline. This CDR3 is built from 13 residues. J lost 6 bases, V lost 8 bases, and 10 bases had no gene match. This TCR came from a young man with acute or convalescent COVID-19. V is TRBV2 and J is TRBJ2-7, with 7 bases fitting TRBD2. Source material: peripheral blood. The CDR3 nucleotides are TGTGCCAGCTCTGCCGGGGGGAGGCTCGAGCAGTACTTC. Residues: CASSAGGRLEQYF.